This entry lists 26 T cell receptor beta chains sequenced from one sample in a study of blood T cell repertoires in COVID-19. The protocol was immunoSEQ multiplex PCR, while the TCRdb copy is restricted to in-frame clones and leaves out a portion. The sample yields roughly 34,000 clones, roughly 88% seen once. The sequenced sample consisted of peripheral blood. These receptors were collected from a man in his 60s with active COVID-19.

The gene calls are TRBV18 and TRBJ1-1; D not resolved. V was pared by 5 bases and J by 8 bases, with 15 bases between. Looked up from germline, CDR1 is KGHSH and CDR2 is LQKENI. The CDR3 consists of 13 residues. In DNA form, the CDR3 reads TGTGCCAGCTCATCGAGACCCACCGGGGAAGCTTTCTTT. Translated, it gives CASSSRPTGEAFF.

The rearrangement joins TRBV3-1 (or the pseudogene TRBV3-2) to TRBJ2-7, with TRBD1 matching over 8 bases. The CDR3 loop spans 15 amino acids. Germline trimming cut 1 base from V and 0 bases from J; bases unmatched to any gene: 2. CDR1 is LGHDT and CDR2 is YNNKEL in the germline V gene (reference sequence). The CDR3 sequence is CASSQGQGYSYEQYF. CDR3 in DNA: TGTGCCAGCAGCCAAGGACAGGGGTACTCCTACGAGCAGTACTTC.

This rearrangement joins TRBV5-1 to TRBJ1-1; 10 bases line up with TRBD1. Trimming took 2 bases from V and 6 from J; bases not matched to a gene: 7. The CDR3 has 15 residues. Germline CDR1 and CDR2: SGHRS and YFSETQ. The chain's CDR3 is CASSLPGQGRSEAFF. In DNA form, the CDR3 reads TGCGCCAGCAGCTTACCGGGACAGGGGCGGTCTGAAGCTTTCTTT.

The chain is built from TRBV28 and TRBJ2-1, with D maybe TRBD1 (7 bases). The CDR3 loop spans 15 amino acids. V was clipped by 3 bases and J by 10 bases, with 19 bases between them. Germline V gene data show CDR1 as MDHEN and CDR2 as SYDVKM. DNA for the CDR3: TGTGCCAGCAGTTTTATCGGGCAGGGGGGACGAGAGCAGTTCTTC. Protein: CASSFIGQGGREQFF. Drawing the rest from reference TRBV28 and TRBJ2-1, the complete variable domain is DVKVTQSSRYLVKRTGEKVFLECVQDMDHENMFWYRQDPGLGLRLIYFSYDVKMKEKGDIPEGYSVSREKKERFSLILESASTNQTSMYLCASSFIGQGGREQFFGPGTRLTVL.

The chain couples TRBV7-2 to TRBJ2-7; 14 bases align to TRBD2. J was trimmed by 5 bases and V by 1 base; bases with no gene match: 7. Germline V lookup: CDR1 SGHTA, CDR2 FQGNSA. CDR3 length: 17 residues. The CDR3 reads CASSLVRLAGGGHEQYF. CDR3 nucleotide sequence: TGTGCCAGCAGCTTAGTTAGACTAGCGGGAGGGGGTCACGAGCAGTACTTC.

This rearrangement joins TRBV28 to TRBJ1-5, with 7 positions matching TRBD1. Per the germline V gene, CDR1 is MDHEN and CDR2 is SYDVKM. The J segment lost 3 bases and the V segment lost 9 bases, leaving 14 bases of the junction unmatched. The CDR3 spans 16 residues. Written as DNA, the CDR3 is TGTGCCAGTAGTAAGACACAGGGGTGGTCCAATCAGCCCCAGCATTTT. Amino acids: CASSKTQGWSNQPQHF.

This rearrangement joins TRBV15 to TRBJ2-5; D not resolved. The V and J ends lost 0 bases and 2 bases respectively, with 10 bases between them. This CDR3 contains 15 residues. Germline V gene sequence: CDR1 LNHNV, CDR2 YYDKDF (reference sequence). The CDR3 DNA reads as TGTGCCACCAGCAGAGATCTAGGCAGTCAAGAGACCCAGTACTTC. Translating gives CATSRDLGSQETQYF.

This sequence joins TRBV6-5 and TRBJ2-3, with 10 bases lining up with TRBD1. The CDR3 is 16 amino acids. Trimming at V came to 4 bases and at J to 6 bases, leaving 10 bases not matched to a gene. The germline V gene has CDR1 MNHEY and CDR2 SVGAGI. CDR3 nucleotides: TGTGCCAGCAGTTCTGTCCGAGGGACAGGGGCTGATACGCAGTATTTT. It yields the protein CASSSVRGTGADTQYF.

V is TRBV18 and J is TRBJ1-5, with D possibly being TRBD1 (6 bases). The CDR3 spans 17 residues. Deletions cut 5 bases from V and 0 bases from J, with 17 bases between. Germline CDR1 KGHSH, CDR2 LQKENI. CDR3 residues: CASSAWGPGHSNQPQHF. CDR3 DNA sequence: TGTGCCAGCTCAGCCTGGGGACCGGGACATAGCAATCAGCCCCAGCATTTT. The entire variable domain, with the rest obtained from reference TRBV18 and TRBJ1-5, is as follows: NAGVMQNPRHLVRRRGQEARLRCSPMKGHSHVYWYRQLPEEGLKFMVYLQKENIIDESGMPKERFSAEFPKEGPSILRIQQVVRGDSAAYFCASSAWGPGHSNQPQHFGDGTRLSIL.

The chain joins TRBV10-3 to TRBJ2-1; 9 bases line up with TRBD2. The CDR3 totals 12 residues. V lost 9 bases, J lost 7 bases, and 4 bases stayed unmatched. Germline-derived CDR1 and CDR2 are ENHRY and SYGVKD. As DNA, the CDR3 is TGTGCCATTAGCGGGAGCAGGAATGAGCAGTTCTTC. Translating it yields CAISGSRNEQFF.

The chain couples TRBV21-1 to TRBJ1-6; TRBD1 reflects the table's D call only, with no check against the DNA. TRBV21-1 represents a pseudogene. The CDR3 totals 15 residues. The CDR3 sequence is CASTTGTENNSPLHF. CDR3 nucleotide sequence: TGTGCCAGCACTACCGGGACAGAAAATAATTCACCCCTCCACTTT.

This sequence joins TRBV11-2 and TRBJ2-5, with 7 bases that match TRBD2. The CDR3 runs 15 residues. J lost 1 base, V lost 3 bases, and 5 bases had no gene match. CDR1 is SGHAT, CDR2 FQNNGV, per germline. The CDR3 DNA follows: TGTGCCAGCAGCTTCGGCGGGGGACCCCAAGAGACCCAGTACTTC. Translated, it gives CASSFGGGPQETQYF.

The rearrangement joins TRBV7-2 to TRBJ1-4; unclear D gene. Trimming pared 5 bases from V and 0 bases from J, leaving 10 bases between. Germline V lookup: CDR1 SGHTA, CDR2 FQGNSA. The CDR3 has 15 amino acids. The CDR3 reads CASSQAPTTNEKLFF. The CDR3, as DNA: TGTGCCAGCAGCCAGGCCCCGACAACTAATGAAAAACTGTTTTTT.

The rearrangement joins TRBV11-2 to TRBJ2-7, with D possibly matching TRBD1 (6 bases). This CDR3 spans 12 amino acids. The V and J ends lost 5 bases and 8 bases respectively, with 13 bases between them. Germline V gene lookup returns CDR1 SGHAT and CDR2 FQNNGV. The CDR3 sequence: CASSPSRDKQYF. The DNA for the CDR3 is TGTGCCAGCAGCCCCTCCAGGGACAAGCAGTACTTC. The full variable domain, with the rest looked up from reference TRBV11-2 and TRBJ2-7, is EAGVAQSPRYKIIEKRQSVAFWCNPISGHATLYWYQQILGQGPKLLIQFQNNGVVDDSQLPKDRFSAERLKGVDSTLKIQPAKLEDSAVYLCASSPSRDKQYFGPGTRLTVT.

This clone was picked up one time. The chain is built from TRBV5-5 and TRBJ2-5, with 8 positions matching TRBD2. This CDR3 has 16 amino acids. The V gene's germline CDR1 is SGHKS and CDR2 YYEKEE (reference sequence). V lost 4 bases to trimming and J lost 7 bases; unmatched junction nucleotides: 15. DNA for the CDR3: TGTGCCAGCAGCCGTTTGGGGCGGGAGGATTTCGTGACCCAGTACTTC. Its translation is CASSRLGREDFVTQYF.

This sequence joins TRBV15 and TRBJ2-1; 7 nucleotides line up with TRBD2. Germline values: CDR1 LNHNV, CDR2 YYDKDF (reference sequence). The CDR3 extends over 14 amino acids. V lost 3 bases to trimming and J lost 6 bases; unmatched junction nucleotides: 5. CDR3 bases: TGTGCCACCAGCAGCGGGCCTAGCGGCAATGAGCAGTTCTTC. It encodes CATSSGPSGNEQFF.

The chain uses TRBV7-2 and TRBJ1-1; 9 nucleotides line up with TRBD1. Germline lookup yields CDR1 SGHTA and CDR2 FQGNSA. Unmatched junction bases numbered 5, after V lost 1 base and J lost 5 bases. There are 15 residues in the CDR3. The CDR3 DNA follows: TGTGCCAGCAGCTTAGTTACGGGACAGGGTACTGAAGCTTTCTTT. Translation: CASSLVTGQGTEAFF. Variable domain in full (rest from reference TRBV7-2 and TRBJ1-1): GAGVSQSPSNKVTEKGKDVELRCDPISGHTALYWYRQSLGQGLEFLIYFQGNSAPDKSGLPSDRFSAERTGGSVSTLTIQRTQQEDSAVYLCASSLVTGQGTEAFFGQGTRLTVV.

In this sample, this clone turned up a few times. The gene calls are TRBV19 and TRBJ1-5; D is possibly TRBD1 (5 bases). Germline lookup yields CDR1 LNHDA and CDR2 SQIVND (reference sequence). V was shortened by 3 bases and J by 4 bases, with 16 bases between the two germline ends. CDR3 length equals 16 residues. This chain's CDR3 is CASSILSGGANQPQHF. The CDR3 DNA is TGTGCCAGTAGTATTCTATCCGGTGGGGCGAATCAGCCCCAGCATTTT.

The CDR3 protein is CASSPGQMTGELFF. The CDR3 DNA sequence: TGTGCCAGCTCACCGGGGCAGATGACCGGGGAGCTGTTTTTT. This chain connects TRBV18 to TRBJ2-2; D might be TRBD1 (5 bases). V lost 3 bases and J 5 bases, leaving 10 bases between the germline ends. The CDR3 totals 14 residues. From germline, CDR1 is KGHSH and CDR2 LQKENI. Supplemented by reference TRBV18 and TRBJ2-2, the full variable domain reads NAGVMQNPRHLVRRRGQEARLRCSPMKGHSHVYWYRQLPEEGLKFMVYLQKENIIDESGMPKERFSAEFPKEGPSILRIQQVVRGDSAAYFCASSPGQMTGELFFGEGSRLTVL.

J is TRBJ2-1 and V is TRBV9; no reliable D call. Trimming cost V 3 bases and J 0 bases, with 10 bases left between them. CDR3 length: 15 residues. Germline-derived CDR1 and CDR2 are SGDLS and YYNGEE. The CDR3 DNA reads as TGTGCCAGCAGCGCCTCGCCTACCTCCTACAATGAGCAGTTCTTC. This encodes CASSASPTSYNEQFF.

The V gene is TRBV10-1, the J gene TRBJ2-3; the D gene is possibly TRBD2 (5 bases). Trimming shortened V by 1 base and J by 3 bases, and 14 bases separated the two germline ends. The CDR3 runs 16 residues. The germline V gene has CDR1 WNHNN and CDR2 SYGVQD (reference sequence). The DNA of the CDR3 is TGCGCCAGCAGTGAGTGGGCTAATCGAGGGACAGATACGCAGTATTTT. Amino acids: CASSEWANRGTDTQYF.

The chain uses TRBV6-2 or TRBV6-3 and TRBJ1-1; D is unclear. This CDR3 comprises 14 residues. The V end lost 3 bases, the J end lost 1 base, and 9 bases lay between the germline ends. Germline values: CDR1 MNHEY, CDR2 SVGEGT. In nucleotides, the CDR3 is TGTGCCAGCAGTTATCGAGGTAAGAACACTGAAGCTTTCTTT. Its protein product is CASSYRGKNTEAFF.

This clone was counted a single time. The J gene is TRBJ1-2, the V gene TRBV3-1 (or the pseudogene TRBV3-2); D not certain. The CDR3 has 13 amino acids. Germline CDR1 and CDR2: LGHDT and YNNKEL (reference sequence). V was clipped by 0 bases and J by 9 bases, with 11 bases between them. As DNA, the CDR3 is TGTGCCAGCAGCCAAGATCCGCGGCCCCGCTACACCTTC. Amino acids: CASSQDPRPRYTF.

This chain joins TRBV10-3 and TRBJ1-4; 8 bases line up with TRBD1. CDR1 is ENHRY and CDR2 is SYGVKD in the germline V gene. There are 15 residues in the CDR3. The V gene end was trimmed by 10 bases and the J gene end by 5 bases; junction bases not matched to a gene: 12. CDR3 residues: CATRDSGGRNEKLFF. Here the CDR3 DNA reads TGTGCCACCCGGGACTCAGGGGGCCGAAATGAAAAACTGTTTTTT.

The genes are TRBV24-1 and TRBJ2-3, with 9 bases that match TRBD2. Germline V gene sequence: CDR1 KGHDR, CDR2 SFDVKD. V shed 5 bases and J 3 bases; nucleotides not matched to a gene: 5. This CDR3 is built from 15 residues. The CDR3, as DNA: TGTGCCACCAGTGGTAGCGGGAGTAATACAGATACGCAGTATTTT. It is translated as CATSGSGSNTDTQYF.

This chain links TRBV5-5 with TRBJ1-1, with D hard to call. The germline V and J ends were trimmed by 3 bases and 5 bases, with 14 bases remaining between them. Germline values: CDR1 SGHKS, CDR2 YYEKEE (reference sequence). The CDR3 contains 14 residues. The CDR3 nucleotides read TGTGCCAGCAGCTACACGGGGAGGAATACTGAAGCTTTCTTT. Translation gives CASSYTGRNTEAFF.